These 19 T cell receptor beta chains were sequenced from one sample in a study of T cell responses to AZD1222 COVID-19 vaccine. This table comes from immunoSEQ multiplex PCR, and its TCRdb copy is limited to in-frame clones, with some not included. Among 60,000 to 85,000 clones, 85% were seen once, and the ten largest hold around 21%. This material consisted of peripheral blood, taken on day 0 of AZD1222 vaccination. The receptors were gathered from an adult in good health.

The chain recombines TRBV1 with TRBJ1-2; TRBD1, the table's D call, lacks a check against the DNA. TRBV1 is a pseudogene locus. The CDR3 is 9 amino acids. In DNA, the CDR3 is TGCACCAGCAGCCAGGGCCCTCCATTC. Its protein is CTSSQGPPF.

The chain combines TRBV19 with TRBJ2-1; 10 positions match TRBD1. In germline, CDR1 is LNHDA, CDR2 SQIVND (reference sequence). The trim removed 10 bases at V and 6 bases at J, leaving 6 bases unmatched. The CDR3 spans 13 residues. CDR3 bases: TGTGCCACCCCGACAGGGGGCTTCAATGAGCAGTTCTTC. Its translation is CATPTGGFNEQFF.

The chain uses TRBV5-4 and TRBJ1-6; TRBD1 is a possible D gene (5 bases). The germline CDR1 and CDR2 sequences are SGHNT and YYREEE (reference sequence). The CDR3 runs to 15 residues. V gave up 4 bases and J gave up 9 bases, with 17 bases separating them. The CDR3 here is CASSPYWGLGSPLHF. CDR3 DNA sequence: TGTGCCAGCAGCCCGTACTGGGGGTTAGGTTCACCCCTCCACTTT.

The chain combines TRBV3-1 (or the pseudogene TRBV3-2) with TRBJ2-1; 7 nucleotides line up with TRBD1. From germline, CDR1 is LGHDT and CDR2 YNNKEL (reference sequence). This CDR3 has 15 amino acids. V gave up 3 bases and J gave up 2 bases; unmatched junction bases: 4. The CDR3 loop reads CASSQWDSTYNEQFF. CDR3 nucleotides: TGTGCCAGCAGCCAGTGGGACAGTACCTACAATGAGCAGTTCTTC.

V is TRBV7-2 and J is TRBJ2-3; weak D call: TRBD2 (5 bases). CDR1 is SGHTA and CDR2 is FQGNSA in the germline V gene. V was cut by 4 bases and J by 6 bases, with 11 bases left in between. The length of the CDR3 is 13 residues. CDR3 in DNA: TGTGCCAGCAGCTCGTGGGAGCAGGATACGCAGTATTTT. Translated, it gives CASSSWEQDTQYF.

V is TRBV5-1 and J is TRBJ2-3; the match to TRBD2 covers 8 bases. The germline V gene encodes CDR1 SGHRS and CDR2 YFSETQ. This CDR3 is 16 amino acids long. The ends lost 3 bases at V and 2 bases at J; junction bases unmatched: 8. This CDR3 is CASSSGGPSSTDTQYF. The CDR3 bases are TGCGCCAGCAGCTCGGGGGGGCCGAGTTCCACAGATACGCAGTATTTT.

The chain couples TRBV3-1 (or the pseudogene TRBV3-2) to TRBJ1-2; D is perhaps TRBD1 (6 bases). Between the trimmed V and J ends, which lost 4 bases and 9 bases, there was a span of 9 bases. This CDR3 is 11 amino acids long. CDR1 and CDR2 (germline): LGHDT, YNNKEL (reference sequence). The CDR3 is CASSLRDSYTF. The CDR3 DNA reads TGTGCCAGCAGCCTGCGGGACAGCTACACCTTC.

The J gene is TRBJ1-3, the V gene TRBV5-1; 8 bases align to TRBD1. The CDR3 covers 17 residues. Per germline, CDR1 SGHRS and CDR2 YFSETQ. V lost 3 bases, J lost 0 bases, and 8 bases stayed unmatched. Here the CDR3 reads CASSYGQGRSSGNTIYF. The CDR3 DNA follows: TGCGCCAGCAGCTACGGACAGGGTAGGAGCTCTGGAAACACCATATATTTT.

V gene TRBV7-9 combines with J gene TRBJ1-4; D gene unclear. In germline, CDR1 is SEHNR, CDR2 FQNEAQ (reference sequence). The CDR3 totals 12 residues. The V end lost 3 bases, the J end lost 4 bases, and 3 bases lay between the germline ends. CDR3 coding DNA: TGTGCCAGCAGCTTCTATAATGAAAAACTGTTTTTT. It is translated as CASSFYNEKLFF.

V is TRBV5-1 and J is TRBJ2-2; no clear D gene. This CDR3 comprises 13 residues. With 0 bases removed from V and 4 bases from J, the gap between germline ends came to 4 bases. Germline values: CDR1 SGHRS, CDR2 YFSETQ. The CDR3 sequence is CASSLEGTGELFF. CDR3 in DNA: TGCGCCAGCAGCTTGGAGGGCACCGGGGAGCTGTTTTTT.

V is TRBV5-1 and J is TRBJ1-1; the D gene is possibly TRBD1 (6 bases). The V end was cut by 4 bases, the J end by 3 bases, with 16 bases between. This CDR3 region has 15 residues. The V gene's germline CDR1 is SGHRS and CDR2 YFSETQ. CDR3 sequence (DNA): TGCGCCAGCAGCCCTACAGGGTTGAGAGACACTGAAGCTTTCTTT. Its translation: CASSPTGLRDTEAFF.

The chain joins TRBV3-1 (or the pseudogene TRBV3-2) to TRBJ2-7, with D unresolved. Trimming cost V 6 bases and J 5 bases, with 8 bases left between them. Germline assignment: CDR1 LGHDT and CDR2 YNNKEL (reference sequence). The CDR3 totals 11 residues. CDR3 bases: TGTGCCAGCAGAAGAGCCGACGAGCAGTACTTC. It translates to CASRRADEQYF.

J is TRBJ2-1 and V is TRBV6-2 or TRBV6-3; TRBD1 agrees at 10 bases. Germline V CDR1 and CDR2: MNHEY, SVGEGT. This CDR3 spans 17 amino acids. The V and J ends lost 4 bases and 7 bases, in that order; junction bases with no gene match: 13. CDR3 nucleotides: TGTGCCAGCAGTTCCCCCGCGGACAGGGGGGTCCTTAATGAGCAGTTCTTC. Protein: CASSSPADRGVLNEQFF.

The chain recombines TRBV4-1 with TRBJ1-3; 7 bases are shared with TRBD1. V trimming: 4 bases; J trimming: 1 base; junction bases outside the gene matches: 16. Germline values: CDR1 MGHRA, CDR2 YSYEKL. CDR3 length: 19 amino acids. The CDR3 DNA sequence: TGCGCCAGCAGCCCCACGAAGGACAGGATCAGGGGATCTGGAAACACCATATATTTT. This sequence encodes CASSPTKDRIRGSGNTIYF.

In this sample, this clone turned up once. The identical CDR3 is also encoded by other nucleotide sequences in the sample. CDR3 sequence: CATSDFRGETQYF. CDR3 sequence (DNA): TGTGCCACCAGTGATTTCCGAGGGGAGACCCAGTACTTC. The chain recombines TRBV24-1 with TRBJ2-5, with D tentatively TRBD2 (5 bases). Trimming took off 1 base at V and 5 bases at J, with 7 bases between the two ends. The germline gives CDR1 KGHDR, CDR2 SFDVKD. CDR3 length: 13 residues.

The rearrangement uses TRBV5-1 and TRBJ2-7; D gene unclear. Germline loops: CDR1 SGHRS, CDR2 YFSETQ. This CDR3 is 14 amino acids long. V was shortened by 0 bases and J by 5 bases, with 12 bases between the two germline ends. The chain's CDR3 is CASSLASPGHEQYF. Here the CDR3 DNA reads TGCGCCAGCAGCTTGGCTTCTCCCGGGCACGAGCAGTACTTC.

This clone was seen only once. The chain has TRBV6-5 and TRBJ2-3; TRBD2 agrees at 7 bases. Germline CDR1 reads MNHEY; CDR2 reads SVGAGI. The length of the CDR3 is 15 residues. V trimming: 6 bases; J trimming: 6 bases; junction bases outside the gene matches: 12. The CDR3 sequence: CASRRDYAAGDTQYF. CDR3 coding DNA: TGTGCCAGCAGGAGGGACTACGCGGCGGGGGATACGCAGTATTTT.

The table lists this clone with a few counts. The chain couples TRBV10-1 to TRBJ1-1; TRBD1 matches at 8 bases. Germline V gives CDR1 WNHNN, CDR2 SYGVQD (reference sequence). The CDR3 covers 14 residues. V was clipped by 5 bases and J by 4 bases; unmatched bases: 6. CDR3 protein: CASSTTGEFTEAFF. CDR3 DNA: TGCGCCAGCAGTACGACAGGGGAGTTCACTGAAGCTTTCTTT.

This clone has just one count. The chain has TRBV5-1 and TRBJ2-7; tentatively, D is TRBD1 or TRBD2 (5 bases each). This CDR3 is built from 14 residues. The V and J ends lost 5 bases and 1 base respectively, with 13 bases between them. The germline V gene has CDR1 SGHRS and CDR2 YFSETQ. The CDR3 DNA is TGCGCCAGCAGTCCCAGGGACGGATCCTACGAGCAGTACTTC. Translating gives CASSPRDGSYEQYF. The complete variable domain, with remaining parts taken from reference TRBV5-1 and TRBJ2-7, reads KAGVTQTPRYLIKTRGQQVTLSCSPISGHRSVSWYQQTPGQGLQFLFEYFSETQRNKGNFPGRFSGRQFSNSRSEMNVSTLELGDSALYLCASSPRDGSYEQYFGPGTRLTVT.